These 25 T cell receptor beta chains originate from one sample sequenced in a study of OX40 agonist ivuxolimab in advanced cancers. Using immunoSEQ multiplex PCR, the repertoire was profiled, and TCRdb retains in-frame clones only, with some absent. The sample carries more than 100,000 clones, 90% recorded once. Here the sequenced sample was CD4+ or CD8+ T cells sorted from blood, taken in a trial of the OX40 agonist ivuxolimab. All receptors come from an adult with an advanced solid tumor such as melanoma, head and neck, liver or kidney cancer.

This clone occurred once. J is TRBJ2-4 and V is TRBV29-1, with 7 nucleotides matching TRBD1. Trimming removed 6 bases from V and 5 bases from J; junction bases left unmatched: 7. Looked up from germline, CDR1 is SQVTM and CDR2 is ANQGSEA. The CDR3 length is 13 residues. The DNA for the CDR3 is TGCAGCGTCGTCCCGGGACAGCAAAACATTCAGTACTTC. Translation gives CSVVPGQQNIQYF.

The chain has TRBV28 and TRBJ2-2; tentative D call: TRBD1 (5 bases). The CDR3 is 18 amino acids. The V gene's germline CDR1 is MDHEN and CDR2 SYDVKM. Deletions cut 0 bases from V and 1 base from J, with 15 bases between. The CDR3, as DNA: TGTGCCAGCAGTTTATGGGGGCTGGGTGGGGAGAACACCGGGGAGCTGTTTTTT. Protein product: CASSLWGLGGENTGELFF.

This chain connects TRBV2 to TRBJ1-1; 7 bases agree with TRBD1. The trim removed 0 bases at V and 7 bases at J, leaving 8 bases unmatched. The CDR3 consists of 15 residues. CDR1 and CDR2 (germline): SNHLY, FYNNEI. CDR3 DNA: TGTGCCAGCAGTGAAGCTGGCGCAGGGGGATATGAAGCTTTCTTT. It codes for CASSEAGAGGYEAFF.

This clone was seen just once. V and J are TRBV28 and TRBJ2-7; TRBD2 matches at 13 bases. J was trimmed by 4 bases and V by 5 bases; bases with no gene match: 8. CDR1 MDHEN and CDR2 SYDVKM come from the germline V gene. This CDR3 region has 16 residues. Here the CDR3 reads CASSGDRLAGGYEQYF. The CDR3 region has the DNA TGTGCCAGCAGTGGGGACAGACTAGCGGGGGGTTACGAGCAGTACTTC.

This clone occurred a few times. CDR3 sequence: CASSLGENQPQHF. The DNA of the CDR3 is TGTGCCAGCAGCCTCGGGGAAAATCAGCCCCAGCATTTT. The genes are TRBV7-3 and TRBJ1-5; D gene unclear. This CDR3 is 13 amino acids long. V was pared by 5 bases and J by 4 bases, with 9 bases between. Per the germline V gene, CDR1 is SGHTA and CDR2 is FQGTGA.

This sequence joins TRBV28 and TRBJ2-7, with 10 bases fitting TRBD1. The CDR3 contains 14 residues. Germline V gene sequence: CDR1 MDHEN, CDR2 SYDVKM. Trimming cost V 7 bases and J 0 bases; bases outside gene matches: 3. The CDR3 protein is CASKTGGVSYEQYF. DNA of the CDR3: TGTGCCAGCAAGACAGGGGGCGTCTCCTACGAGCAGTACTTC.

This chain links TRBV10-3 with TRBJ2-7; no definite D call. This CDR3 is built from 12 residues. Germline V gene sequence: CDR1 ENHRY, CDR2 SYGVKD. V lost 6 bases, J lost 3 bases, and 9 bases lay in between. The CDR3 bases are TGTGCCATCAGCGAGGAAGGCTACGAGCAGTACTTC. Its protein is CAISEEGYEQYF.

This sequence joins TRBV27 and TRBJ2-7, with D perhaps matching TRBD2 (5 bases). V was clipped by 3 bases and J by 6 bases, with 21 bases between them. The CDR3 contains 16 residues. Germline V gene data show CDR1 as MNHEY and CDR2 as SMNVEV (reference sequence). The CDR3 sequence is CASSFLSLGLAGEQYF. The CDR3 DNA is TGTGCCAGCAGTTTTCTCTCTTTGGGCCTAGCTGGCGAGCAGTACTTC.

The chain links TRBV23-1 to TRBJ2-5, with TRBD2 matching over 14 bases. TRBV23-1 is an ORF, with its function uncertain. V gave up 8 bases and J gave up 4 bases; unmatched junction bases: 12. This CDR3 spans 17 amino acids. The chain's CDR3 is CASSHGLAGGSGETQYF. CDR3 in DNA: TGCGCCAGCTCCCACGGACTAGCGGGAGGATCGGGAGAGACCCAGTACTTC.

CDR3 bases: TGCAGTGCTCATAGCGGAGGGGAGCAGTACTTC. It translates to CSAHSGGEQYF. The J gene is TRBJ2-7, the V gene TRBV20-1, with D perhaps TRBD2 (6 bases). CDR3 length equals 11 residues. The ends were cut back, 5 bases at V and 7 bases at J, with 12 bases in the middle. The V gene's germline CDR1 is DFQATT and CDR2 SNEGSKA (reference sequence).

The rearrangement uses TRBV4-2 and TRBJ2-1, with TRBD2 matching over 12 bases. CDR1 and CDR2 (germline): LGHNA, YNFKEQ. Trimming took 2 bases from V and 9 from J; bases not matched to a gene: 11. The CDR3 length is 17 residues. CDR3 sequence reads: CASSQRTSGTVGGEQFF. The CDR3 DNA sequence: TGTGCCAGCAGCCAACGGACTAGCGGGACGGTGGGGGGTGAGCAGTTCTTC.

V is TRBV7-9 and J is TRBJ1-1; D remains ambiguous. CDR3 length: 13 amino acids. Germline loops: CDR1 SEHNR, CDR2 FQNEAQ (reference sequence). The ends were cut back, 1 base at V and 1 base at J, with 4 bases in the middle. The CDR3 DNA reads TGTGCCAGCAGCTTAGTAGGGAACACTGAAGCTTTCTTT. This translates into CASSLVGNTEAFF.

The chain uses TRBV5-1 and TRBJ2-2, with 7 positions matching TRBD1. V was pared by 4 bases and J by 4 bases, with 7 bases of the junction left unmatched. This CDR3 contains 15 residues. CDR1 is SGHRS and CDR2 is YFSETQ in the germline V gene. As DNA, the CDR3 is TGCGCCAGCAGCCCGGCGGCAGGGGGCACCGGGGAGCTGTTTTTT. Its translation is CASSPAAGGTGELFF.

CDR3 loop: CASSLSVQLGLSSYNEQFF. The CDR3 nucleotides read TGTGCCAGCAGTTTATCCGTGCAGTTGGGGCTGAGCTCCTACAATGAGCAGTTCTTC. V gene TRBV27 combines with J gene TRBJ2-1, with D possibly matching TRBD1 (5 bases). Germline V gene lookup returns CDR1 MNHEY and CDR2 SMNVEV (reference sequence). The CDR3 is 19 amino acids. V lost 0 bases, J lost 0 bases, and 18 bases lay in between.

This rearrangement joins TRBV19 to TRBJ2-7; 14 nucleotides agree with TRBD2. Per the germline V gene, CDR1 is LNHDA and CDR2 is SQIVND (reference sequence). J gave up 7 bases and V 4 bases, and 6 bases lay outside the gene matches. The CDR3 totals 15 residues. The CDR3 sequence is CASSSSGLAGVEQYF. CDR3 DNA: TGTGCCAGTAGTAGCTCGGGACTAGCGGGAGTGGAGCAGTACTTC.

In nucleotides, the CDR3 is TGTGCCTGGAGGTTAGATGCAACTAATGAAAAACTGTTTTTT. Its translation: CAWRLDATNEKLFF. The chain combines TRBV30 with TRBJ1-4; D not certain. V was pared by 3 bases and J by 0 bases, with 8 bases between. The germline CDR1 and CDR2 sequences are GTSNPN and SVGIG (reference sequence). The CDR3 sequence is 14 residues long.

V is TRBV11-2 and J is TRBJ2-1, with D hard to call. V lost 5 bases and J lost 6, with 14 bases in between. Germline V CDR1 and CDR2: SGHAT, FQNNGV. The CDR3 is 14 amino acids. Written as DNA, the CDR3 is TGTGCCAGCAGCCAACGGGCCGCCGGCAATGAGCAGTTCTTC. It codes for CASSQRAAGNEQFF.

The genes are TRBV5-6 and TRBJ2-5; unclear D gene. This CDR3 is 14 amino acids long. Germline V gives CDR1 SGHDT, CDR2 YYEEEE. The V gene lost 4 bases and the J gene lost 1 base, with 11 bases spanning the gap. The CDR3 sequence is CASSPDHPQETQYF. Here the CDR3 DNA reads TGTGCCAGCAGCCCGGACCATCCCCAAGAGACCCAGTACTTC.

V usage is TRBV18 and J usage is TRBJ2-3; D gene ambiguous. CDR3 length: 12 amino acids. V lost 3 bases to trimming and J lost 5 bases, with 6 bases between them. Germline assignment: CDR1 KGHSH and CDR2 LQKENI. The CDR3 loop reads CASSPVGDTQYF. In DNA form, the CDR3 reads TGTGCCAGCTCACCCGTAGGAGATACGCAGTATTTT.

This clone was counted once. The rearrangement links TRBV18 to TRBJ1-1, with D unclear. Trimming removed 2 bases at V and 0 bases at J, with 7 bases between. Germline CDR1 is KGHSH and CDR2 is LQKENI. CDR3 length: 14 amino acids. The CDR3 loop reads CASSPGQMNTEAFF. As DNA, the CDR3 is TGTGCCAGCTCACCAGGGCAGATGAACACTGAAGCTTTCTTT.

A few counts support this clone. This chain joins TRBV27 and TRBJ1-1; a possible D gene is TRBD1 (5 bases). This CDR3 contains 13 residues. Germline CDR1 reads MNHEY; CDR2 reads SMNVEV (reference sequence). V lost 8 bases and J 3 bases, leaving 13 bases between the germline ends. The CDR3: CASRGMGDTEAFF. DNA of the CDR3: TGTGCCAGCCGGGGGATGGGGGACACTGAAGCTTTCTTT.

The V and J genes are TRBV7-2 and TRBJ1-3; the D gene is possibly TRBD1 (5 bases). CDR3 length: 17 amino acids. V was cut by 1 base and J by 0 bases, with 13 bases left in between. Germline CDR1 and CDR2: SGHTA and FQGNSA. CDR3 in amino acids: CASSLVWGSSSGNTIYF. In nucleotides, the CDR3 is TGTGCCAGCAGCTTAGTATGGGGGTCGAGCTCTGGAAACACCATATATTTT.

The rearrangement joins TRBV28 to TRBJ2-7; D is uncertain. The CDR3 is 16 residues long. Germline CDR1 reads MDHEN; CDR2 reads SYDVKM. V gave up 5 bases and J gave up 3 bases, with 20 bases separating them. The CDR3 region is CASSPGVPQEYYEQYF. The CDR3 DNA reads TGTGCCAGCAGTCCCGGAGTACCTCAGGAATACTACGAGCAGTACTTC.

The CDR3 DNA sequence: TGTGCCAGCAGTTTTAGGTTAGGAGATACGCAGTATTTT. This translates into CASSFRLGDTQYF. The gene calls are TRBV28 and TRBJ2-3; no clear D gene. This CDR3 comprises 13 residues. Looked up from germline, CDR1 is MDHEN and CDR2 is SYDVKM. Trimming took off 3 bases at V and 5 bases at J, with 9 bases between the two ends.

The chain uses TRBV4-1 and TRBJ2-6, with D perhaps TRBD2 (6 bases). CDR3 length: 16 amino acids. V gave up 0 bases and J gave up 2 bases, with 8 bases separating them. The germline V gene encodes CDR1 MGHRA and CDR2 YSYEKL. DNA of the CDR3: TGCGCCAGCAGCCAAGATTGGAGGGCTGGGGCCAACGTCCTGACTTTC. It specifies CASSQDWRAGANVLTF.